The T cell receptor beta chain under discussion was sequenced for a study of neurological immune-mediated disorders. TCRdb fed the 5' RACE reads into MiXCR, producing one record per CDR3 protein. The data show 25,000 to 35,000 distinct CDR3 sequences, approximately 1.5% seen once. This clonotype was counted many times. Germline values: CDR1 LGHNA, CDR2 YSLEER. The CDR3 totals 15 residues. V was clipped by 0 bases and J by 3 bases, with 12 bases between them. The chain combines TRBV4-3 with TRBJ2-7, with D uncertain. The TCR originated in a woman aged 25 to 39 with multiple sclerosis. Sequenced material: PBMCs. CDR3 DNA: TGCGCCAGCAGCCAAGACCCGAGTAAGGGCTACGAGCAGTACTTC. Translated, it gives CASSQDPSKGYEQYF.